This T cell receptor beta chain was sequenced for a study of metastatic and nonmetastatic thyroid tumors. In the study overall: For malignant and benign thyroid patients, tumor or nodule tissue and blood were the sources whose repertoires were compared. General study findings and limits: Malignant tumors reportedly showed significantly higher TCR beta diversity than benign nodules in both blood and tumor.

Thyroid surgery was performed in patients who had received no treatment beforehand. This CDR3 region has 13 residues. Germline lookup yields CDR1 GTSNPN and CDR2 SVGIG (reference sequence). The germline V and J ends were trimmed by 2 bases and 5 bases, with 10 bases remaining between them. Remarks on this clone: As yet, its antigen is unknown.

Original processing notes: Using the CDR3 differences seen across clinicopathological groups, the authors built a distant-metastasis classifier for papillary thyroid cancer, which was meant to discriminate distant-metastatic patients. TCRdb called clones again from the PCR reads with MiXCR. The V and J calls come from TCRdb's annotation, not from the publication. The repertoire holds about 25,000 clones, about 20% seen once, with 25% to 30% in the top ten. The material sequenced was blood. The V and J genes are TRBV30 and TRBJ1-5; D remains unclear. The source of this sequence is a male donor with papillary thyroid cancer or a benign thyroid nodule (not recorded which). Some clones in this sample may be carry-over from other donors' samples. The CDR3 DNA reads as TGTGCCTGGAGTAAGACGAAGTATCAGCCCCAGCATTTT. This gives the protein CAWSKTKYQPQHF.